This T cell receptor beta chain was sequenced during a study of cytomegalovirus exposure and HLA in healthy donors. Points from the study as a whole: In a later analysis, HLA-associated TCR beta chains were more clonally expanded than equally common others. Some V segments (TRBV6-2 and TRBV6-3 among them) were excluded as indistinguishable. It was approximately 150 TCR beta chains that were listed as cytomegalovirus-associated.

In this sample, this clone turned up a few times. Antigen specificity is unknown. 60 Vbeta and 13 Jbeta primers were used in PCR. Produced via immunoSEQ multiplex PCR; TCRdb's table is partial and in-frame only. This table has roughly 120,000 clones, approximately 80% appearing once. Germline CDR1 is SGDLS and CDR2 is YYNGEE. CDR3 length: 14 amino acids. Trimming pared 4 bases from V and 2 bases from J, leaving 13 bases between. V gene TRBV9 combines with J gene TRBJ2-7; a possible D gene is TRBD1 (6 bases). Input material: PBMCs. The receptor comes from a man aged 50 to 60 in good health and CMV-seronegative. Here the CDR3 reads CASSPRQAPYEQYF. CDR3 bases: TGTGCCAGCAGCCCCCGACAGGCACCCTACGAGCAGTACTTC. Drawing the rest from reference TRBV9 and TRBJ2-7, the complete variable domain is DSGVTQTPKHLITATGQRVTLRCSPRSGDLSVYWYQQSLDQGLQFLIQYYNGEERAKGNILERFSAQQFPDLHSELNLSSLELGDSALYFCASSPRQAPYEQYFGPGTRLTVT.